This TCR beta chain stems from a study of CD8+ T cells in alopecia areata. Study at large: Treated individuals took tofacitinib by mouth, 5 to 10 mg twice daily.

The V gene lost 5 bases and the J gene lost 2 bases, with 15 bases spanning the gap. This CDR3 is 15 amino acids long. Remarks on this clone: Antigen: not known.

Treatment specified: oral pan-JAK inhibitor, 5-10 mg twice daily. The study, taken as a whole, reports: Alopecia totalis/universalis scalp especially showed more expanded CD8+ clones than normal scalp.

cDNA serving as the sequencing template came from extracted, reverse transcribed RNA. TCRdb keeps only in-frame clones here, not all; method: immunoSEQ multiplex PCR. Counted here are fewer than 250,000 clones, 35% to 40% occurring once; the ten biggest clones make up 0.48%. The receptor was isolated from a human donor with alopecia areata. The starting material was CD4+ T cells sorted from blood, obtained at approximately week 30, from a patient treated with tofacitinib. V gene TRBV23-1 combines with J gene TRBJ1-2; D not certain. TRBV23-1 is an ORF, with its function uncertain. CDR3 DNA sequence: TGCGCCAGCAGTGTAGGGCTCCCCTTCAACTATGGCTACACCTTC. Translated, it gives CASSVGLPFNYGYTF.